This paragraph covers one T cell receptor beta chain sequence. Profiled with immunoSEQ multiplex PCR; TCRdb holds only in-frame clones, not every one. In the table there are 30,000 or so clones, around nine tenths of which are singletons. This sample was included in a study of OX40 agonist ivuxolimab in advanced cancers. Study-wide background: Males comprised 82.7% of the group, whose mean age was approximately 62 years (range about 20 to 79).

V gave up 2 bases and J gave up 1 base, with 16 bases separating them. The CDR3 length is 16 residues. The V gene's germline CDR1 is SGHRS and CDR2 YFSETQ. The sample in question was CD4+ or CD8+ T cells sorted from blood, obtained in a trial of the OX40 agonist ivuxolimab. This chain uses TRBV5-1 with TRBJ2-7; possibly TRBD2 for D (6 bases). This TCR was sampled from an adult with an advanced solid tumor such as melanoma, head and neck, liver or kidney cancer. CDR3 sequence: CASSFSPSGGSYEQYF. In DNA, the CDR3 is TGCGCCAGCAGCTTTTCCCCGAGCGGAGGGTCCTACGAGCAGTACTTC.